The 32 T cell receptor beta chains given below trace back to one sample, sequenced in a study of control samples from healthy donors and cancer patients. The protocol was immunoSEQ multiplex PCR, while the TCRdb copy is restricted to in-frame clones and leaves out a portion. This table holds 160,000 or so clones, approximately 93% found once. The sequencing input was blood. The receptors derive from a man aged 50 or older in good health.

This clone was counted a single time. The chain couples TRBV9 to TRBJ2-4; D is possibly TRBD2 (5 bases). The germline V gene encodes CDR1 SGDLS and CDR2 YYNGEE. This CDR3 has 14 amino acids. V gave up 0 bases and J gave up 6 bases, with 10 bases separating them. This CDR3 reads CASSVAGSGNIQYF. The CDR3 DNA reads TGTGCCAGCAGCGTAGCTGGGAGTGGAAACATTCAGTACTTC.

This rearrangement joins TRBV28 to TRBJ2-2, with TRBD1 identical over 8 bases. From germline, CDR1 is MDHEN and CDR2 SYDVKM. The trim removed 3 bases at V and 0 bases at J, leaving 6 bases unmatched. CDR3 size: 17 residues. The CDR3 sequence: CASSFPPGQANTGELFF. The CDR3 DNA reads TGTGCCAGCAGTTTCCCGCCGGGACAGGCGAACACCGGGGAGCTGTTTTTT.

The chain combines TRBV5-5 with TRBJ2-1; D is possibly TRBD2 (6 bases). V was shortened by 3 bases and J by 0 bases, with 10 bases between the two germline ends. The CDR3 is made up of 15 amino acids. CDR1 is SGHKS and CDR2 is YYEKEE in the germline V gene (reference sequence). The CDR3 sequence is CASSSGLYSYNEQFF. The CDR3 DNA reads TGTGCCAGCAGCTCGGGACTCTACTCCTACAATGAGCAGTTCTTC. Variable domain in full (rest from reference TRBV5-5 and TRBJ2-1): DAGVTQSPTHLIKTRGQQVTLRCSPISGHKSVSWYQQVLGQGPQFIFQYYEKEERGRGNFPDRFSARQFPNYSSELNVNALLLGDSALYLCASSSGLYSYNEQFFGPGTRLTVL.

As regards this clone: The identical CDR3 is also encoded by other nucleotide sequences in the sample. The rearrangement joins TRBV5-5 to TRBJ2-1; D not resolved. CDR1 and CDR2 (germline): SGHKS, YYEKEE (reference sequence). The V and J ends lost 0 bases and 6 bases respectively, with 10 bases between them. The CDR3 is 14 residues long. CDR3 nucleotide sequence: TGTGCCAGCAGCTTGGGGGGTCTGGGCAATGAGCAGTTCTTC. This codes for CASSLGGLGNEQFF. The full variable domain, completed using reference TRBV5-5 and TRBJ2-1, is DAGVTQSPTHLIKTRGQQVTLRCSPISGHKSVSWYQQVLGQGPQFIFQYYEKEERGRGNFPDRFSARQFPNYSSELNVNALLLGDSALYLCASSLGGLGNEQFFGPGTRLTVL.

This clone was seen once. The chain has TRBV5-1 and TRBJ2-7; 8 bases fit TRBD2. CDR1 is SGHRS and CDR2 is YFSETQ in the germline V gene. This CDR3 region has 14 residues. Unmatched junction bases numbered 7, after V lost 3 bases and J lost 5 bases. The CDR3 DNA reads TGCGCCAGCAGCTACTGGACTAGCCGGGACGAGCAGTACTTC. Translation gives CASSYWTSRDEQYF.

This sequence joins TRBV5-1 and TRBJ2-5; 12 bases are a match to TRBD2. The CDR3 consists of 17 residues. CDR1 is SGHRS and CDR2 is YFSETQ in the germline V gene. V shed 3 bases, J shed 4 bases, and the junction held 10 bases outside the gene matches. The CDR3 nucleotides are TGCGCCAGCAGCTCCACTCTAGCGGGAGGGCGCGGAGAGACCCAGTACTTC. Encoded protein: CASSSTLAGGRGETQYF.

The genes are TRBV24-1 and TRBJ1-2; D gene uncertain. V shed 4 bases and J shed 0 bases, with 11 bases lying between them. Per the germline V gene, CDR1 is KGHDR and CDR2 is SFDVKD. The CDR3 totals 15 residues. Here the CDR3 reads CATSEGGDPNYGYTF. The CDR3 DNA is TGTGCCACCAGTGAGGGCGGGGATCCTAACTATGGCTACACCTTC.

The genes are TRBV7-9 and TRBJ1-2; D may be TRBD1 (6 bases). V lost 5 bases, J lost 4 bases, and 14 bases lay in between. This CDR3 is 14 amino acids long. Germline V gene data show CDR1 as SEHNR and CDR2 as FQNEAQ (reference sequence). CDR3 protein: CASSTPGAGYGYTF. As DNA, the CDR3 is TGTGCCAGCAGCACCCCAGGGGCTGGCTATGGCTACACCTTC. Together with reference TRBV7-9 and TRBJ1-2, the CDR3 gives the full variable domain: DTGVSQNPRHKITKRGQNVTFRCDPISEHNRLYWYRQTLGQGPEFLTYFQNEAQLEKSRLLSDRFSAERPKGSFSTLEIQRTEQGDSAMYLCASSTPGAGYGYTFGSGTRLTVV.

The chain is built from TRBV24-1 and TRBJ1-5, with D unclear. The CDR3 is 15 amino acids. Germline assignment: CDR1 KGHDR and CDR2 SFDVKD. The ends were cut back, 5 bases at V and 1 base at J, with 11 bases in the middle. The CDR3 DNA sequence: TGTGCCACCAGTGCCGGACGCAGGAGCAATCAGCCCCAGCATTTT. Its translation: CATSAGRRSNQPQHF.

The chain couples TRBV24-1 to TRBJ2-1, with TRBD2 identical over 11 bases. J lost 5 bases, V lost 6 bases, and 14 bases had no gene match. The V gene's germline CDR1 is KGHDR and CDR2 SFDVKD. CDR3 length: 18 amino acids. DNA of the CDR3: TGTGCCACCAGTCCGAGGGGGTCTCTAGCGGGAGGCCACAATGAGCAGTTCTTC. This encodes CATSPRGSLAGGHNEQFF.

This chain connects TRBV5-4 to TRBJ2-7; 9 nucleotides line up with TRBD1. The germline gives CDR1 SGHNT, CDR2 YYREEE (reference sequence). This CDR3 comprises 14 residues. With 4 bases clipped from V and 3 bases from J, the junction kept 5 bases outside the gene matches. The CDR3 reads CASSQDRGRYEQYF. The CDR3 coding sequence is TGTGCCAGCAGCCAGGACAGGGGTCGCTACGAGCAGTACTTC. Using reference TRBV5-4 and TRBJ2-7 for the parts outside the CDR3, the full variable domain is ETGVTQSPTHLIKTRGQQVTLRCSSQSGHNTVSWYQQALGQGPQFIFQYYREEENGRGNFPPRFSGLQFPNYSSELNVNALELDDSALYLCASSQDRGRYEQYFGPGTRLTVT.

J is TRBJ2-1 and V is TRBV30, with D possibly matching TRBD1 (6 bases). In germline, CDR1 is GTSNPN, CDR2 SVGIG (reference sequence). CDR3 length: 17 residues. The germline V and J ends were trimmed by 3 bases and 6 bases, with 24 bases remaining between them. In DNA form, the CDR3 reads TGTGCCTGGAGCCCCCCGCGGGTGCGGACAGTAGGCAATGAGCAGTTCTTC. This gives the protein CAWSPPRVRTVGNEQFF.

J is TRBJ2-2 and V is TRBV5-1; possible D gene TRBD2, 6 bases. Germline CDR1 reads SGHRS; CDR2 reads YFSETQ. This CDR3 has 15 amino acids. The V gene lost 0 bases and the J gene lost 5 bases, with 11 bases spanning the gap. CDR3 residues: CASSLAQGGTGELFF. Written as DNA, the CDR3 is TGCGCCAGCAGCTTGGCTCAGGGAGGTACCGGGGAGCTGTTTTTT.

CDR3 bases: TGTGCCTGGAGTGAACAGGTGAACACTGAAGCTTTCTTT. Translation gives CAWSEQVNTEAFF. This sequence joins TRBV30 and TRBJ1-1, with a weak D call TRBD1 (5 bases). The germline V and J ends were trimmed by 1 base and 0 bases, with 6 bases remaining between them. This CDR3 spans 13 amino acids. Looked up from germline, CDR1 is GTSNPN and CDR2 is SVGIG (reference sequence).

This chain joins TRBV7-3 and TRBJ2-7; D gene ambiguous. This CDR3 comprises 15 residues. Trimming removed 0 bases from V and 0 bases from J, with 9 bases in between. Germline assignment: CDR1 SGHTA and CDR2 FQGTGA. As DNA, the CDR3 is TGTGCCAGCAGCTTAACGGGTGGCGACTCCTACGAGCAGTACTTC. Translation: CASSLTGGDSYEQYF.

The V and J genes are TRBV19 and TRBJ2-4; D gene uncertain. Germline CDR1 LNHDA, CDR2 SQIVND (reference sequence). V was pared by 5 bases and J by 0 bases, with 8 bases between. The CDR3 length is 14 residues. Here the CDR3 reads CASSLSLAKNIQYF. The CDR3 DNA reads TGTGCCAGTAGTCTCAGTCTAGCCAAAAACATTCAGTACTTC.

This CDR3 is CASSQEETQYF. The DNA of the CDR3 is TGTGCCAGCAGCCAAGAGGAGACCCAGTACTTC. The chain has TRBV4-2 and TRBJ2-5; D call uncertain. Germline V gene lookup returns CDR1 LGHNA and CDR2 YNFKEQ. The CDR3 sequence is 11 residues long. V was trimmed by 0 bases and J by 5 bases, leaving 1 base between them.

This chain links TRBV29-1 with TRBJ1-5; D unclear. The CDR3 contains 14 residues. V was clipped by 0 bases and J by 7 bases, with 13 bases between them. The germline V gene encodes CDR1 SQVTM and CDR2 ANQGSEA. Here the CDR3 DNA reads TGCAGCGTTGAAGATACTGGTTCGGGGCAGCCCCAGCATTTT. This codes for CSVEDTGSGQPQHF.

The CDR3 reads CASSPSGGGTDTQYF. CDR3 DNA: TGTGCCAGCAGCCCGTCGGGAGGAGGCACAGATACGCAGTATTTT. This chain joins TRBV4-2 and TRBJ2-3, with 7 positions matching TRBD2. Germline assignment: CDR1 LGHNA and CDR2 YNFKEQ. The CDR3 sequence is 15 residues long. V was pared by 4 bases and J by 1 base, with 5 bases of the junction left unmatched.

In nucleotides, the CDR3 is TGTGCCAGTACCAATGGGTTAGCGGGGTACAATGAGCAGTTCTTC. Protein: CASTNGLAGYNEQFF. V usage is TRBV19 and J usage is TRBJ2-1, with 8 nucleotides matching TRBD2. The CDR3 totals 15 residues. Germline lookup yields CDR1 LNHDA and CDR2 SQIVND (reference sequence). V trimming: 7 bases; J trimming: 4 bases; junction bases outside the gene matches: 9.

This clone was detected only once. The rearrangement uses TRBV27 and TRBJ2-6, with 7 bases matching TRBD1. Germline V gene lookup returns CDR1 MNHEY and CDR2 SMNVEV (reference sequence). The CDR3 is 16 residues long. Trimming took 4 bases from V and 4 from J; bases not matched to a gene: 7. The CDR3 coding sequence is TGTGCCAGCAGTTCGACAGGGCCAAGGGGGGCCAACGTCCTGACTTTC. It encodes CASSSTGPRGANVLTF.

The genes are TRBV6-1 and TRBJ1-1; D uncertain. This CDR3 comprises 13 residues. With 1 base removed from V and 3 bases from J, the gap between germline ends came to 6 bases. Looked up from germline, CDR1 is MNHNS and CDR2 is SASEGT. CDR3 region: CASSEVLDTEAFF. CDR3 nucleotides: TGTGCCAGCAGTGAAGTACTTGACACTGAAGCTTTCTTT.

J is TRBJ1-2 and V is TRBV27, with D uncertain. V dropped 0 bases and J dropped 5 bases, with 10 bases sitting between them. The germline V gene has CDR1 MNHEY and CDR2 SMNVEV (reference sequence). This CDR3 has 14 amino acids. The CDR3 loop reads CASSLSAWGYGYTF. CDR3 bases: TGTGCCAGCAGTTTATCGGCGTGGGGTTATGGCTACACCTTC.

The gene calls are TRBV11-1 and TRBJ2-5; 7 nucleotides match TRBD2. Losses at the gene ends were 7 bases for V and 1 base for J; bases not matched to a gene: 12. Germline CDR1 reads SGHAT; CDR2 reads FQDESV (reference sequence). The length of the CDR3 is 16 residues. The chain's CDR3 is CASTTGGGLPQETQYF. Written as DNA, the CDR3 is TGTGCCAGCACCACTGGGGGGGGACTCCCCCAAGAGACCCAGTACTTC. Based on the CDR3 plus reference TRBV11-1 and TRBJ2-5, the full variable domain is EAEVAQSPRYKITEKSQAVAFWCDPISGHATLYWYRQILGQGPELLVQFQDESVVDDSQLPKDRFSAERLKGVDSTLKIQPAELGDSAMYLCASTTGGGLPQETQYFGPGTRLLVL.

This clone was observed once. The J gene is TRBJ2-7, the V gene TRBV19; 7 positions agree with TRBD2. CDR3 length: 13 amino acids. V dropped 10 bases and J dropped 0; count of bases not matched to a gene: 6. Germline loops: CDR1 LNHDA, CDR2 SQIVND (reference sequence). CDR3 nucleotides: TGTGCCACCCGGACTAGGAGCTCCTACGAGCAGTACTTC. It is translated as CATRTRSSYEQYF.

This chain uses TRBV5-1 with TRBJ2-4, with a possible D match to TRBD2 (6 bases). Per germline, CDR1 SGHRS and CDR2 YFSETQ. This CDR3 has 15 residues. Deletions cut 4 bases from V and 6 bases from J, with 17 bases between. CDR3 residues: CASSTDPRGTNIQYF. In nucleotides, the CDR3 is TGCGCCAGCAGCACGGACCCGCGGGGCACAAACATTCAGTACTTC.

The rearrangement uses TRBV5-1 and TRBJ1-4; TRBD1 agrees at 10 bases. Germline-derived CDR1 and CDR2 are SGHRS and YFSETQ. CDR3 size: 17 residues. J gave up 2 bases and V 4 bases, and 8 bases lay outside the gene matches. DNA for the CDR3: TGCGCCAGCAGCCGGACAGGGGGAGGGTCGACTAATGAAAAACTGTTTTTT. Translation: CASSRTGGGSTNEKLFF. The variable domain in full, with the rest retrieved from reference TRBV5-1 and TRBJ1-4, is KAGVTQTPRYLIKTRGQQVTLSCSPISGHRSVSWYQQTPGQGLQFLFEYFSETQRNKGNFPGRFSGRQFSNSRSEMNVSTLELGDSALYLCASSRTGGGSTNEKLFFGSGTQLSVL.

This chain connects TRBV28 to TRBJ2-5, with D uncertain. The V end lost 7 bases, the J end lost 4 bases, and 4 bases lay between the germline ends. The CDR3 loop spans 10 amino acids. Germline CDR1 and CDR2: MDHEN and SYDVKM. The CDR3 bases are TGTGCCAGCATAGGAGAGACCCAGTACTTC. Protein product: CASIGETQYF.

The V gene is TRBV14, the J gene TRBJ2-1; no reliable D call. CDR1 is SGHDN, CDR2 FVKESK, per germline. The CDR3 sequence is 13 residues long. V shed 4 bases and J shed 3 bases, with 7 bases lying between them. The CDR3 DNA reads TGTGCCAGCAGCCCGGACGACTACAATGAGCAGTTCTTC. As protein: CASSPDDYNEQFF.

The CDR3 bases are TGTGCCAGCAGCCAGAACCTAGCGGGGGCCTACAATGAGCAGTTCTTC. Encoded protein: CASSQNLAGAYNEQFF. The chain uses TRBV4-2 and TRBJ2-1; TRBD2 aligns across 10 bases. This CDR3 spans 16 amino acids. J lost 2 bases, V lost 3 bases, and 4 bases had no gene match. The germline V gene encodes CDR1 LGHNA and CDR2 YNFKEQ.

The rearrangement links TRBV30 to TRBJ2-5; tentatively, D is TRBD1 (5 bases). The CDR3 covers 13 residues. V lost 5 bases and J lost 3, with 13 bases in between. CDR1 is GTSNPN and CDR2 is SVGIG in the germline V gene (reference sequence). In DNA form, the CDR3 reads TGTGCCTGGGCCAGGGATATTAAAGAGACCCAGTACTTC. Protein product: CAWARDIKETQYF.

Only a few counts were recorded for this clone. V usage is TRBV10-2 and J usage is TRBJ2-7; the D gene is possibly TRBD1 (6 bases). The CDR3 has 15 amino acids. V was cut by 8 bases and J by 7 bases, with 24 bases left in between. Germline V gene lookup returns CDR1 WSHSY and CDR2 SAAADI. CDR3: CASGERFGQTGEQYF. The CDR3 bases are TGCGCCAGCGGGGAAAGATTCGGACAGACGGGGGAGCAGTACTTC.